These 30 T cell receptor beta chains were all obtained from the same sample, sequenced in a study of cytotoxic CD8 clonotypes in ibrutinib-treated CLL. Data came from immunoSEQ multiplex PCR; TCRdb stores just in-frame clones and leaves some out. The table has roughly 220,000 clones, nearly 80% seen once. The specimen comprised PBMCs, sampled after 12 months of ibrutinib treatment. All receptors derive from a human donor with chronic lymphocytic leukemia.

The chain couples TRBV29-1 to TRBJ2-7; 10 bases map to TRBD1. The CDR3 runs to 15 residues. V trimming: 0 bases; J trimming: 7 bases; junction bases outside the gene matches: 9. Germline lookup yields CDR1 SQVTM and CDR2 ANQGSEA. The CDR3 sequence is CSVEDPRQGAGEQYF. Here the CDR3 DNA reads TGCAGCGTTGAAGATCCTAGACAGGGGGCGGGGGAGCAGTACTTC.

The chain has TRBV5-1 and TRBJ1-4; D might be TRBD1 (5 bases). Trimming left V 5 bases short and J 0 bases short, with 14 bases between. Germline V gene data show CDR1 as SGHRS and CDR2 as YFSETQ. The CDR3 extends over 16 amino acids. The CDR3 spells CASRAGTSATNEKLFF. The DNA of the CDR3 is TGCGCCAGCAGGGCAGGGACGTCGGCAACTAATGAAAAACTGTTTTTT. The whole variable domain, filled in from reference TRBV5-1 and TRBJ1-4, reads KAGVTQTPRYLIKTRGQQVTLSCSPISGHRSVSWYQQTPGQGLQFLFEYFSETQRNKGNFPGRFSGRQFSNSRSEMNVSTLELGDSALYLCASRAGTSATNEKLFFGSGTQLSVL.

The genes are TRBV30 and TRBJ2-2; no clear D gene. Germline assignment: CDR1 GTSNPN and CDR2 SVGIG (reference sequence). V was pared by 3 bases and J by 1 base, with 3 bases between. The CDR3 loop spans 12 amino acids. The CDR3 spells CAWSKNTGELFF. The CDR3 DNA reads as TGTGCCTGGAGCAAGAACACCGGGGAGCTGTTTTTT.

The chain couples TRBV28 to TRBJ2-2; the D is unclear. Germline values: CDR1 MDHEN, CDR2 SYDVKM. CDR3 length: 12 amino acids. V dropped 8 bases and J dropped 7 bases, with 11 bases sitting between them. The CDR3 DNA sequence: TGTGCCAGCGAAAAGTTGAGCGGGGAGCTGTTTTTT. It translates to CASEKLSGELFF.

The chain recombines TRBV4-1 with TRBJ1-2, with 10 bases that match TRBD1. Per germline, CDR1 MGHRA and CDR2 YSYEKL. Trimming took 5 bases from V and 8 from J; bases not matched to a gene: 8. CDR3 length: 14 residues. This chain's CDR3 is CASSAGQGDGGYTF. The CDR3 nucleotides are TGCGCCAGCAGCGCCGGACAGGGGGATGGAGGCTACACCTTC.

This chain uses TRBV28 with TRBJ2-7, with 7 bases identical to TRBD1. The V gene end was trimmed by 2 bases and the J gene end by 6 bases; junction bases not matched to a gene: 7. This CDR3 spans 14 amino acids. Germline V lookup: CDR1 MDHEN, CDR2 SYDVKM. The CDR3 reads CASSLAPSGGEQYF. CDR3 sequence (DNA): TGTGCCAGCAGTTTAGCCCCCTCAGGGGGCGAGCAGTACTTC.

V usage is TRBV27 and J usage is TRBJ1-1; 7 nucleotides align to TRBD1. V trimming: 6 bases; J trimming: 2 bases; junction bases outside the gene matches: 6. The CDR3 sequence is 14 residues long. Germline CDR1 reads MNHEY; CDR2 reads SMNVEV (reference sequence). CDR3 coding DNA: TGTGCCAGCAGAACAACAGGGGCAAACACTGAAGCTTTCTTT. Translation gives CASRTTGANTEAFF.

The V gene is TRBV28, the J gene TRBJ2-7; D uncertain. The germline gives CDR1 MDHEN, CDR2 SYDVKM. The CDR3 is made up of 13 amino acids. Trimming cost V 5 bases and J 10 bases, with 18 bases left between them. The CDR3 DNA sequence: TGTGCCAGCAGTGCCTCGCACGTGGGTAAACAGTACTTC. This sequence encodes CASSASHVGKQYF.

This clone came up once. This chain joins TRBV30 and TRBJ1-1; TRBD1 aligns across 9 bases. CDR1 is GTSNPN and CDR2 is SVGIG in the germline V gene (reference sequence). Trimming at V came to 7 bases and at J to 5 bases, leaving 14 bases not matched to a gene. This CDR3 comprises 15 residues. The CDR3 sequence is CASPTGQGLSTEAFF. The CDR3 DNA sequence: TGTGCCTCGCCGACGGGACAGGGTTTGTCGACTGAAGCTTTCTTT.

This rearrangement joins TRBV19 to TRBJ1-2; 11 bases match TRBD1. In germline, CDR1 is LNHDA, CDR2 SQIVND (reference sequence). This CDR3 region has 15 residues. J gave up 7 bases and V 3 bases, and 7 bases lay outside the gene matches. For the CDR3, the DNA is TGTGCCAGTAGTATCCTCGGACAGGGGGCCGGTGGCTACACCTTC. The encoded protein is CASSILGQGAGGYTF.

The chain is built from TRBV19 and TRBJ1-1; D gene uncertain. V was pared by 3 bases and J by 3 bases, with 23 bases between. Germline V lookup: CDR1 LNHDA, CDR2 SQIVND (reference sequence). The CDR3 length is 18 residues. Written as DNA, the CDR3 is TGTGCCAGTAGTATTTTCCGGTGGGAAATAGATCCGGACACTGAAGCTTTCTTT. It is translated as CASSIFRWEIDPDTEAFF.

The chain joins TRBV4-2 to TRBJ2-5; the D is unclear. V was clipped by 1 base and J by 4 bases, with 13 bases between them. The CDR3 runs to 15 residues. Germline CDR1 reads LGHNA; CDR2 reads YNFKEQ. CDR3 nucleotides: TGTGCCAGCAGCCAAGCGGACGGATCGGTAGAGACCCAGTACTTC. As protein: CASSQADGSVETQYF.

This sequence joins TRBV7-3 and TRBJ2-1; perhaps TRBD1 as D (6 bases). The germline gives CDR1 SGHTA, CDR2 FQGTGA. V lost 4 bases and J 4 bases, leaving 14 bases between the germline ends. CDR3 length equals 15 residues. Here the CDR3 DNA reads TGTGCCAGCAGCTCGGGGCAGGGGCTGTACAATGAGCAGTTCTTC. Translated: CASSSGQGLYNEQFF.

The V call is TRBV12-1, the J call TRBJ2-1; whether TRBD2, the table's D call, matches the DNA was not checked. TRBV12-1 is deemed a pseudogene. The length of the CDR3 is 14 residues. The CDR3 region has the DNA TGTGCCAGCAGCTTTGGGAGCTCCTACAATGAGCAGTTCTTC. Amino acid sequence: CASSFGSSYNEQFF.

V is TRBV29-1 and J is TRBJ1-3; possible D gene TRBD1, 5 bases. Deletions cut 7 bases from V and 0 bases from J, with 7 bases between. The CDR3 is made up of 12 amino acids. Germline V CDR1 and CDR2: SQVTM, ANQGSEA. The CDR3 sequence: CSGGTSGNTIYF. In DNA form, the CDR3 reads TGCAGCGGGGGCACCTCTGGAAACACCATATATTTT.

This clone is medium-sized (0.01 to 0.1%) by share. The chain couples TRBV6-4 to TRBJ1-6; tentative D call: TRBD1 (5 bases). There are 14 residues in the CDR3. V was shortened by 3 bases and J by 7 bases, with 10 bases between the two germline ends. The germline CDR1 and CDR2 sequences are MRHNA and SNTAGT. The CDR3 sequence: CASSDKGENSPLHF. The CDR3 DNA reads as TGTGCCAGCAGTGATAAAGGGGAGAATTCACCCCTCCACTTT.

This clone showed up just a few times. The chain links TRBV6-4 to TRBJ1-1; D gene unclear. The CDR3 runs to 18 residues. In germline, CDR1 is MRHNA, CDR2 SNTAGT. The V end was cut by 2 bases, the J end by 1 base, with 20 bases between. In nucleotides, the CDR3 is TGTGCCAGCAGTGACGTAAAGGATAGACATCAATCGAACACTGAAGCTTTCTTT. As protein: CASSDVKDRHQSNTEAFF.

The CDR3: CASSLEAGGNTEAFF. The DNA of the CDR3 is TGTGCCAGCAGCCTCGAGGCGGGGGGTAACACTGAAGCTTTCTTT. This chain links TRBV6-5 with TRBJ1-1; tentative D call: TRBD1 (5 bases). The CDR3 length is 15 residues. CDR1 is MNHEY, CDR2 SVGAGI, per germline. V was cut by 6 bases and J by 2 bases, with 16 bases left in between.

J is TRBJ1-2 and V is TRBV30, with D unresolved. This CDR3 has 15 amino acids. CDR1 is GTSNPN, CDR2 SVGIG, per germline (reference sequence). The V gene lost 4 bases and the J gene lost 5 bases, with 20 bases spanning the gap. The CDR3 DNA reads TGTGCCTGGATAACTAAAGGCGGCGACGGGTATGGCTACACCTTC. Translating gives CAWITKGGDGYGYTF. The complete variable domain, with remaining parts taken from reference TRBV30 and TRBJ1-2, reads SQTIHQWPATLVQPVGSPLSLECTVEGTSNPNLYWYRQAAGRGLQLLFYSVGIGQISSEVPQNLSASRPQDRQFILSSKKLLLSDSGFYLCAWITKGGDGYGYTFGSGTRLTVV.

V gene TRBV7-6 combines with J gene TRBJ2-1; possibly TRBD2 for D (7 bases). V dropped 7 bases and J dropped 4 bases, with 17 bases sitting between them. Per the germline V gene, CDR1 is SGHVS and CDR2 is FNYEAQ. CDR3 length: 15 residues. The CDR3 loop reads CASTLRGGGYNEQFF. The CDR3, as DNA: TGTGCCAGCACCCTGCGAGGGGGGGGGTACAATGAGCAGTTCTTC. Full variable domain (outside the CDR3, taken from reference TRBV7-6 and TRBJ2-1): GAGVSQSPRYKVTKRGQDVALRCDPISGHVSLYWYRQALGQGPEFLTYFNYEAQQDKSGLPNDRFSAERPEGSISTLTIQRTEQRDSAMYRCASTLRGGGYNEQFFGPGTRLTVL.

This chain links TRBV4-2 with TRBJ2-3; D unclear. V was trimmed by 9 bases and J by 7 bases, leaving 23 bases between them. Germline CDR1 is LGHNA and CDR2 is YNFKEQ. The CDR3 has 15 residues. As DNA, the CDR3 is TGTGCCAGGGCGAACCGCTCCGGCCCGATTAATACGCAGTATTTT. The encoded protein is CARANRSGPINTQYF.

This clone appeared a few times. V is TRBV4-1 and J is TRBJ2-7, with D possibly matching TRBD1 (6 bases). Germline V gene sequence: CDR1 MGHRA, CDR2 YSYEKL. The CDR3 spans 16 residues. V was clipped by 4 bases and J by 4 bases, with 20 bases between them. The CDR3 protein is CASSPHWTATGYEQYF. CDR3 bases: TGCGCCAGCAGCCCCCACTGGACAGCTACGGGGTACGAGCAGTACTTC.

This clone has just one count. The rearrangement joins TRBV18 to TRBJ2-7; 14 bases are a match to TRBD2. The CDR3 spans 15 residues. The germline V gene encodes CDR1 KGHSH and CDR2 LQKENI. J gave up 7 bases and V 4 bases, and 6 bases lay outside the gene matches. The CDR3 spells CASSLGTSGSDEQYF. The CDR3 region has the DNA TGTGCCAGCTCACTGGGGACTAGCGGGAGTGATGAGCAGTACTTC.

V is TRBV18 and J is TRBJ1-2; no firm D call. The CDR3 has 14 residues. The V gene's germline CDR1 is KGHSH and CDR2 LQKENI. V was shortened by 3 bases and J by 4 bases, with 12 bases between the two germline ends. CDR3 loop: CASSPAEGAYGYTF. Written as DNA, the CDR3 is TGTGCCAGCTCACCCGCAGAGGGCGCCTATGGCTACACCTTC.

The J gene is TRBJ2-7, the V gene TRBV7-9, with D uncertain. This CDR3 has 12 residues. Trimming left V 5 bases short and J 6 bases short, with 11 bases between. Germline CDR1 and CDR2: SEHNR and FQNEAQ (reference sequence). In DNA form, the CDR3 reads TGTGCCAGCAGCCCCCGGTCCACCGAGCAGTACTTC. Its protein is CASSPRSTEQYF.

The chain's CDR3 is CASSRTSGQGQPQHF. CDR3 sequence (DNA): TGTGCCAGCAGCCGCACGTCGGGACAGGGTCAGCCCCAGCATTTT. The J gene is TRBJ1-5, the V gene TRBV11-2; 9 bases are a match to TRBD1. This CDR3 has 15 amino acids. V shed 5 bases, J shed 6 bases, and the junction held 8 bases outside the gene matches. Germline V gene sequence: CDR1 SGHAT, CDR2 FQNNGV.

The chain links TRBV7-9 to TRBJ1-2, with D uncertain. Germline CDR1 and CDR2: SEHNR and FQNEAQ (reference sequence). Between the trimmed V and J ends, which lost 10 bases and 5 bases, there was a span of 14 bases. The CDR3 runs 12 residues. This CDR3 is CANKSPSYGYTF. The CDR3 DNA reads as TGTGCCAACAAGAGCCCCTCTTATGGCTACACCTTC.

This chain uses TRBV2 with TRBJ2-2; tentative D call: TRBD1 (7 bases). V was trimmed by 5 bases and J by 5 bases, leaving 15 bases between them. The CDR3 totals 15 residues. In germline, CDR1 is SNHLY, CDR2 FYNNEI. CDR3 in DNA: TGTGCCAGCAGTTTTGGACAGGCGGGGACCGGGGAGCTGTTTTTT. As protein: CASSFGQAGTGELFF. Based on the CDR3 plus reference TRBV2 and TRBJ2-2, the full variable domain is EPEVTQTPSHQVTQMGQEVILRCVPISNHLYFYWYRQILGQKVEFLVSFYNNEISEKSEIFDDQFSVERPDGSNFTLKIRSTKLEDSAMYFCASSFGQAGTGELFFGEGSRLTVL.

The rearrangement joins TRBV19 to TRBJ2-2, with D maybe TRBD1 (6 bases). The CDR3 runs 16 residues. Trimming removed 4 bases from V and 0 bases from J, with 12 bases in between. The germline CDR1 and CDR2 sequences are LNHDA and SQIVND (reference sequence). This CDR3 reads CASSRTAKPNTGELFF. The CDR3, as DNA: TGTGCCAGTAGTAGGACAGCAAAACCGAACACCGGGGAGCTGTTTTTT.

The V and J genes are TRBV2 and TRBJ2-1; D is perhaps TRBD1 (6 bases). The CDR3 is made up of 13 amino acids. V dropped 7 bases and J dropped 7 bases, with 14 bases sitting between them. Germline values: CDR1 SNHLY, CDR2 FYNNEI. CDR3 amino acids: CASKAGEMNEQFF. CDR3 coding DNA: TGTGCCAGCAAGGCAGGGGAAATGAATGAGCAGTTCTTC.